This T cell receptor beta chain came from a study of liver allograft versus peripheral blood T cells. Study information: Transplanted livers held T cell receptor repertoires, and these were compared with repertoires in recipients' peripheral blood. Study observations and caveats: Liver allograft and peripheral blood T cell receptor repertoires reportedly differed.

TCRdb independently ran MiXCR on the reads; one entry per CDR3 protein. The sample consists of roughly 9,000 distinct CDR3 sequences, approximately 15% of them appearing once. The germline V and J ends were trimmed by 4 bases and 0 bases, with 16 bases remaining between them. Germline V lookup: CDR1 SGHNT, CDR2 YYREEE (reference sequence). The CDR3 is 16 residues long. By share of the sample, this clonotype is medium-sized (0.01 to 0.1%). Its antigen is undetermined. The receptor comes from a human patient who had a liver transplant. Part of the T cell pool may stem from the graft donor. This chain connects TRBV5-4 to TRBJ1-2; no definite D call. In nucleotides, the CDR3 is TGTGCCAGCAGCGACCTCGGTCCTGGAGCTAACTATGGCTACACCTTC. It specifies CASSDLGPGANYGYTF.